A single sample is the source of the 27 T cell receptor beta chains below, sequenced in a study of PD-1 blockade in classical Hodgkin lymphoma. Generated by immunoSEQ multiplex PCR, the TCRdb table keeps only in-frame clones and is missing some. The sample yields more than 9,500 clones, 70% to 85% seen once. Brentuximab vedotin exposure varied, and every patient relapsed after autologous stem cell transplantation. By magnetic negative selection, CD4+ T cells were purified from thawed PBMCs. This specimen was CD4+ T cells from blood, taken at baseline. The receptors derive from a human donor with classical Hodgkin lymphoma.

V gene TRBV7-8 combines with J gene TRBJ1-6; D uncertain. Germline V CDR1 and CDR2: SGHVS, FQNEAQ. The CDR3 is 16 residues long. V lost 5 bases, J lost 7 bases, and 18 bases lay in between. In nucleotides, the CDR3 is TGTGCCAGCAGCCCCGTCTCTAGCTCGGCCAATTCACCCCTCCACTTT. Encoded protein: CASSPVSSSANSPLHF.

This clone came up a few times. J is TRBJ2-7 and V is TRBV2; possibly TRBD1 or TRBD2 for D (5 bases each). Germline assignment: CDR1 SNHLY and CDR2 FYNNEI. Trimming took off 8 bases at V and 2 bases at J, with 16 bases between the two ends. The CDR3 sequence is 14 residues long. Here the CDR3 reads CASQGRTLTYEQYF. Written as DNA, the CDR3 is TGTGCCAGCCAGGGACGGACCTTAACCTACGAGCAGTACTTC. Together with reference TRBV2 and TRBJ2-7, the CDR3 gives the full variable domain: EPEVTQTPSHQVTQMGQEVILRCVPISNHLYFYWYRQILGQKVEFLVSFYNNEISEKSEIFDDQFSVERPDGSNFTLKIRSTKLEDSAMYFCASQGRTLTYEQYFGPGTRLTVT.

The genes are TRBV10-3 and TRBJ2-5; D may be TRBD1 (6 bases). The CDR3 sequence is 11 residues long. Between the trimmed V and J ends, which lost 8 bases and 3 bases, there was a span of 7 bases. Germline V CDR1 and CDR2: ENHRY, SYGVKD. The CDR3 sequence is CAIRTEETQYF. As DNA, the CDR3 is TGTGCCATCCGGACAGAAGAGACCCAGTACTTC.

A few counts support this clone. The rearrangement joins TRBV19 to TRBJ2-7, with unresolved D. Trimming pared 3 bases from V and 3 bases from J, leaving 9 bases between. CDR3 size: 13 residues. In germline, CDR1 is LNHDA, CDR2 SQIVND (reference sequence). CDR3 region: CASSMFPDYEQYF. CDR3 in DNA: TGTGCCAGTAGTATGTTTCCGGACTACGAGCAGTACTTC. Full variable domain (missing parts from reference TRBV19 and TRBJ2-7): DGGITQSPKYLFRKEGQNVTLSCEQNLNHDAMYWYRQDPGQGLRLIYYSQIVNDFQKGDIAEGYSVSREKKESFPLTVTSAQKNPTAFYLCASSMFPDYEQYFGPGTRLTVT.

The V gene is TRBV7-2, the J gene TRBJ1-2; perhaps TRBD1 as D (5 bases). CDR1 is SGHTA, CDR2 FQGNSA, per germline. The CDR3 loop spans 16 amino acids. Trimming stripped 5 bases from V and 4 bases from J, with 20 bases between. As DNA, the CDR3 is TGTGCCAGCAGCCTAATTCAGGGTTTGGGACTCTATGGCTACACCTTC. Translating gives CASSLIQGLGLYGYTF.

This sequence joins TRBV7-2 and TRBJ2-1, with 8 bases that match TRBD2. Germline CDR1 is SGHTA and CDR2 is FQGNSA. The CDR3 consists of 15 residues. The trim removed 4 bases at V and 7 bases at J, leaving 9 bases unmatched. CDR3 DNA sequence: TGTGCCAGCAGCTCACGACTAGCGCAACAGAATGAGCAGTTCTTC. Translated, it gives CASSSRLAQQNEQFF.

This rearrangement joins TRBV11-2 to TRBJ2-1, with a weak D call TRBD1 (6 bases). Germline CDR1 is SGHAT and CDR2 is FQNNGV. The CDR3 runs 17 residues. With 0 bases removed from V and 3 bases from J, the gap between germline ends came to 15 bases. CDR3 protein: CASSLDSPGTIYNEQFF. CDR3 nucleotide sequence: TGTGCCAGCAGCTTAGACAGTCCCGGGACAATCTACAATGAGCAGTTCTTC.

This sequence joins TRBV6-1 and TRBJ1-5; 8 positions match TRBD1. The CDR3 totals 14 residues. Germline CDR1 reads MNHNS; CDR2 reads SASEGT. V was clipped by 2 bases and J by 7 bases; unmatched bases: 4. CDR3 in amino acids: CASSESGGWQPQHF. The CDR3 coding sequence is TGTGCCAGCAGTGAATCAGGGGGCTGGCAGCCCCAGCATTTT.

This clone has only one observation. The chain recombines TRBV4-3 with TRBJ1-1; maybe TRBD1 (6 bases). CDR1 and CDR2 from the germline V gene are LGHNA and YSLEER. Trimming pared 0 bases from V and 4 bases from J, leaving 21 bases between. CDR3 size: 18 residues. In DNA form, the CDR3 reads TGCGCCAGCAGCCAAGAAGGTGGGGGGGGCGCGTCGGGCACTGAAGCTTTCTTT. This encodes CASSQEGGGGASGTEAFF.

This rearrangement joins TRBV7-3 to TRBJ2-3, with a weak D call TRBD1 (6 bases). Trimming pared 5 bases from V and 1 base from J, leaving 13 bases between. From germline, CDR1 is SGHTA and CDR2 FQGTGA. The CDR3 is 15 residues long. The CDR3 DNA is TGTGCCAGCAGCCCGAGGGACATCCGCACAGATACGCAGTATTTT. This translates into CASSPRDIRTDTQYF.

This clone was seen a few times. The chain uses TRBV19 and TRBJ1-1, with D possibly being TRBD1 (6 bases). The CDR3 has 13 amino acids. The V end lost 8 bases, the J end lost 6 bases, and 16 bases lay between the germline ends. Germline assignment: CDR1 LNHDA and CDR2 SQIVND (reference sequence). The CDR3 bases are TGTGCCAGTGGTACTCAACAGGGCGCTGAAGCTTTCTTT. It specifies CASGTQQGAEAFF.

The CDR3: CASRGTSGGTSSYEQYF. The CDR3 DNA sequence: TGCGCCAGCAGGGGGACTAGCGGGGGAACTAGCTCCTACGAGCAGTACTTC. This chain connects TRBV10-2 to TRBJ2-7; 14 bases align to TRBD2. V lost 6 bases and J lost 0; bases outside the gene matches: 7. The CDR3 extends over 17 amino acids. The germline V gene has CDR1 WSHSY and CDR2 SAAADI.

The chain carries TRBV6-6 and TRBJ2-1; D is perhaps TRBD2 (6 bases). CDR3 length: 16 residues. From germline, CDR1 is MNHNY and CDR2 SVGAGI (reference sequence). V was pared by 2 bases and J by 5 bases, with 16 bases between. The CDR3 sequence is CASSYRRGREDNEQFF. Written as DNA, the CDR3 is TGTGCCAGCAGTTACAGGAGGGGTCGAGAGGACAATGAGCAGTTCTTC.

Here the CDR3 DNA reads TGTGCCAGCCGGGAACAGGGTGATGAAAAACTGTTTTTT. Its translation is CASREQGDEKLFF. The chain links TRBV11-1 to TRBJ1-4, with TRBD1 as a possible D gene (6 bases). Trimming stripped 8 bases from V and 6 bases from J, with 13 bases between. This CDR3 has 13 residues. CDR1 SGHAT and CDR2 FQDESV come from the germline V gene (reference sequence).

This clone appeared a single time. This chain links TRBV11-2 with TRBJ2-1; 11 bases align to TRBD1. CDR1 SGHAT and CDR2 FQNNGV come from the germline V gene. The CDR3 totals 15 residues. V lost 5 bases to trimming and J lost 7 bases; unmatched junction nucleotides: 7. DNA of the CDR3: TGTGCCAGCAGCCGAAGGACAGGGGGCTTGAATGAGCAGTTCTTC. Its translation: CASSRRTGGLNEQFF.

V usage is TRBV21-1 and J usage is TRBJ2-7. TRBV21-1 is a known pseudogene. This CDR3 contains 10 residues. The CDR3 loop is CASSPYEQYF. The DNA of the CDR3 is TGTGCCAGCAGCCCCTACGAGCAGTACTTC.

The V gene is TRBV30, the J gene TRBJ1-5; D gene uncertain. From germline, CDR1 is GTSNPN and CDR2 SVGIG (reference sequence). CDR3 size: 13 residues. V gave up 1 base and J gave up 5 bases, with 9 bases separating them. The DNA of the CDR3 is TGTGCCTGGAGTGGGCAGTTGGATCAGCCCCAGCATTTT. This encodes CAWSGQLDQPQHF.

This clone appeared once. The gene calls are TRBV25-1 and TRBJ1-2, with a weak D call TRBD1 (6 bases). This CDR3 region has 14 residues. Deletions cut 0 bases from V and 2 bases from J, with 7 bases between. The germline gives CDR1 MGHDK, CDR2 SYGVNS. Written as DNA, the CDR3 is TGTGCCAGCAGTGAATATCAGGGGAACTATGGCTACACCTTC. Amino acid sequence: CASSEYQGNYGYTF.

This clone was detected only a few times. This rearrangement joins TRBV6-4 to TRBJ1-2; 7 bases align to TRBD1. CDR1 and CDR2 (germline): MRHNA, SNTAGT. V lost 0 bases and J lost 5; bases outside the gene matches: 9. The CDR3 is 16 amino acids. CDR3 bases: TGTGCCAGCAGTGACTCAAACAGGGGTAACCATTATGGCTACACCTTC. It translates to CASSDSNRGNHYGYTF.

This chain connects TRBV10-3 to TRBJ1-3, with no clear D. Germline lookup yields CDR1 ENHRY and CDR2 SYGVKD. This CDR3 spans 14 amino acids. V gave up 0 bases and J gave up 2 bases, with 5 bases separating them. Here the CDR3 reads CAISESGTGNTIYF. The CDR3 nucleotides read TGTGCCATCAGTGAGTCGGGGACTGGAAACACCATATATTTT.

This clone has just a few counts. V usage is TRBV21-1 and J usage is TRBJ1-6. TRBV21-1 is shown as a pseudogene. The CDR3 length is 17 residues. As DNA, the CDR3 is TGTGCCAGCAGCAAAGTTCCAGCCGAACGCTATAATTCACCCCTCCACTTT. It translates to CASSKVPAERYNSPLHF.

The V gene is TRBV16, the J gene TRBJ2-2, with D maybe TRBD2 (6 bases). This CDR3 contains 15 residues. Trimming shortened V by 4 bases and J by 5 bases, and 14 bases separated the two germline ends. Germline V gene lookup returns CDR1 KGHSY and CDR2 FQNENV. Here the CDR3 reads CASSPSRRETGELFF. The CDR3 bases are TGTGCCAGCAGCCCGTCCCGGAGGGAGACCGGGGAGCTGTTTTTT.

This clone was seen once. The CDR3 DNA follows: TGTGCCAGCAGTTACTCACAACAGGGTACCTACGAGCAGTACTTC. This gives the protein CASSYSQQGTYEQYF. V and J are TRBV6-5 and TRBJ2-7; perhaps TRBD1 as D (6 bases). V lost 0 bases and J 2 bases, leaving 11 bases between the germline ends. The CDR3 spans 15 residues. In germline, CDR1 is MNHEY, CDR2 SVGAGI.

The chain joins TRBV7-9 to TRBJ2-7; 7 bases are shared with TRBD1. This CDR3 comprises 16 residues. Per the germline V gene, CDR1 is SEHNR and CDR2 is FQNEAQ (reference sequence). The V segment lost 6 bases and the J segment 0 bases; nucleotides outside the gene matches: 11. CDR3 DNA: TGTGCCAGCAGTTTCGTAGGGGGCGATAGCTCCTACGAGCAGTACTTC. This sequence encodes CASSFVGGDSSYEQYF. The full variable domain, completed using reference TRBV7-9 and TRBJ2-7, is DTGVSQNPRHKITKRGQNVTFRCDPISEHNRLYWYRQTLGQGPEFLTYFQNEAQLEKSRLLSDRFSAERPKGSFSTLEIQRTEQGDSAMYLCASSFVGGDSSYEQYFGPGTRLTVT.

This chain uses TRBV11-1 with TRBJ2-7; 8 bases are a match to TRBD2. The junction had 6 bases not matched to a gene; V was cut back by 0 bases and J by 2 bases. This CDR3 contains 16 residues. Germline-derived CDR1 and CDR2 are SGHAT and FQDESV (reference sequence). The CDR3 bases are TGTGCCAGCAGCTTAGCGGCGGGAGCGGGGGCCTACGAGCAGTACTTC. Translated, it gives CASSLAAGAGAYEQYF.

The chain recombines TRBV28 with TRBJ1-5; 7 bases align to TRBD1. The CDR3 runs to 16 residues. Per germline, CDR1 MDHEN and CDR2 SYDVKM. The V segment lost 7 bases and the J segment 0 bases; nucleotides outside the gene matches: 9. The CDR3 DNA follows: TGTGCCAGCAAAGCCCCGGGACAGTATAGCAATCAGCCCCAGCATTTT. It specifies CASKAPGQYSNQPQHF.

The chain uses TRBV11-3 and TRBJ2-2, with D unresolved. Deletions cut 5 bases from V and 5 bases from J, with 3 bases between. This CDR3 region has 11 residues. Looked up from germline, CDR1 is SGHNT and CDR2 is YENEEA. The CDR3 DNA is TGTGCCAGCAGCCAAACCGGGGAGCTGTTTTTT. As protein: CASSQTGELFF. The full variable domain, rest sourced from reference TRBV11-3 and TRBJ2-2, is EAGVVQSPRYKIIEKKQPVAFWCNPISGHNTLYWYLQNLGQGPELLIRYENEEAVDDSQLPKDRFSAERLKGVDSTLKIQPAELGDSAVYLCASSQTGELFFGEGSRLTVL.